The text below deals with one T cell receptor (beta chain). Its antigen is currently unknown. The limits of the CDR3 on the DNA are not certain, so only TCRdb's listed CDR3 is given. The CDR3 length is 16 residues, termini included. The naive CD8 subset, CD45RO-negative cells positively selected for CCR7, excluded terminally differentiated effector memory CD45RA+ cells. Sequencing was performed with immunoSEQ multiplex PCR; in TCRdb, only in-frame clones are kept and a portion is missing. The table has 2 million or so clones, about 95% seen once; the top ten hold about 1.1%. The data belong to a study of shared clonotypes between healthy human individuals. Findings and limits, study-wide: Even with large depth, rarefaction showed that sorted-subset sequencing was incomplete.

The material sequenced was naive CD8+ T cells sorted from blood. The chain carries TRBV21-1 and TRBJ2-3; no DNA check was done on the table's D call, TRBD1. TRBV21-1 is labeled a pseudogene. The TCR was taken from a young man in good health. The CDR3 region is CASVYWGQGNTDTQYF.